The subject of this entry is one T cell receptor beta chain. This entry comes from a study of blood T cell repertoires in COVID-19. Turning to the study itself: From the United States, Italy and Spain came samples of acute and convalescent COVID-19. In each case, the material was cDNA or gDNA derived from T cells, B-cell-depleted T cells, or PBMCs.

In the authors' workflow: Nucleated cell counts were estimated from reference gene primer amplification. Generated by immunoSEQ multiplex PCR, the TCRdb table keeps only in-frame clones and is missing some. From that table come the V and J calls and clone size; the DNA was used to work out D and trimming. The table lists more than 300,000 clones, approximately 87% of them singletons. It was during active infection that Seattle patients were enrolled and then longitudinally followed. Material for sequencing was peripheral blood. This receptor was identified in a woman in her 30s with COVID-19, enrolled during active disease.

The CDR3 is CASMTGAAGTGELFF. The CDR3 DNA sequence: TGTGCCAGTATGACAGGGGCCGCGGGCACCGGGGAGCTGTTTTTT. This chain joins TRBV19 and TRBJ2-2, with 8 positions matching TRBD1. The germline V gene has CDR1 LNHDA and CDR2 SQIVND (reference sequence). This CDR3 has 15 residues. The trim removed 7 bases at V and 4 bases at J, leaving 8 bases unmatched.